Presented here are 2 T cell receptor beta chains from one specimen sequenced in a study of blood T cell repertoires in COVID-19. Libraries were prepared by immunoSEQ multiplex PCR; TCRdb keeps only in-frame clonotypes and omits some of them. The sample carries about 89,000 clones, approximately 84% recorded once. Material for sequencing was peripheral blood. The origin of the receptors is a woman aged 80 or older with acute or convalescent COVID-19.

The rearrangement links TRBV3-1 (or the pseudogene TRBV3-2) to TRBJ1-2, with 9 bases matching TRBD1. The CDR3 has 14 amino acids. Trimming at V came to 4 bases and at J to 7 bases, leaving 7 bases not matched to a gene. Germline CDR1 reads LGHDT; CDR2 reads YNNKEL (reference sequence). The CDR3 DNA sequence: TGTGCCAGCAGCCCCGGGGACAGGGTTACTGGCTACACCTTC. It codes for CASSPGDRVTGYTF.

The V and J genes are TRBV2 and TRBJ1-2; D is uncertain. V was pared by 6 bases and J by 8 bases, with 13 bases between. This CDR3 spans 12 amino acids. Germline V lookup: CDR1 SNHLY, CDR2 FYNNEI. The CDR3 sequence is CASSPGEVGYTF. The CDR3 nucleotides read TGTGCCAGCAGCCCCGGGGAGGTCGGCTACACCTTC.